This TCR beta chain was sequenced during a study of blood T cell repertoires in COVID-19. Study-wide context: Donors in the United States, Italy and Spain gave samples during acute or convalescent COVID-19. PBMCs, B-cell-depleted T cells, or T cells provided the cDNA or gDNA that made up the material.

TCRdb's table, derived via immunoSEQ multiplex PCR, lists solely in-frame clones and lacks some. The sample lists 150,000 or so clones; roughly 88% were seen once. The CDR3 consists of 14 residues. CDR1 and CDR2 (germline): SGHVS, FQNEAQ. Trimming shortened V by 4 bases and J by 1 base, and 10 bases separated the two germline ends. Material for sequencing was peripheral blood. This chain connects TRBV7-8 to TRBJ2-5; tentatively, D is TRBD1 (6 bases). This receptor was obtained from a woman aged 45-65 years with acute or convalescent COVID-19. The CDR3 nucleotides read TGTGCCAGCAGCTCGACAGGATCCCAAGAGACCCAGTACTTC. It is translated as CASSSTGSQETQYF. The full variable domain, with the rest looked up from reference TRBV7-8 and TRBJ2-5, is GAGVSQSPRYKVAKRGQDVALRCDPISGHVSLFWYQQALGQGPEFLTYFQNEAQLDKSGLPSDRFFAERPEGSVSTLKIQRTQQEDSAVYLCASSSTGSQETQYFGPGTRLLVL.